This TCR beta chain was obtained from a study of glioma-infiltrating T cells (TCRdb year 2016). Background on the whole study: Low-grade gliomas were WHO grade II oligodendrogliomas or astrocytomas, and glioblastomas were WHO grade IV tumors sampled at initial rather than recurrent diagnosis. Glioma patients received dexamethasone for six or fewer days before surgery. Sequencing coverage of roughly 4- to 10-fold of around 1 million peripheral T cells was targeted for blood libraries. The study sequenced TCR alpha- and beta-chain repertoires from glioma tissue, from non-neoplastic brain tissue and from matched peripheral blood mononuclear cells. To measure divergence between tissue and blood T-cell populations, each tissue-infiltrating repertoire was compared with the peripheral blood repertoire of the same patient. The paired cohort comprised three low-grade glioma patients, roughly 8 primary glioblastoma patients and three non-glioma patients contributing non-neoplastic brain tissue.

What the research found in general, with its limitations: In non-neoplastic patients, VJ-independent divergence between tissue and blood fell below expectation, whereas in all gliomas, and especially in low-grade gliomas, the divergence rose above expectation. Patients with low tissue-blood divergence were marked by a signature set of shared blood CDR3 motifs, and this signature set was depleted in highly divergent patients. Only a very small number of CDR3 sequences turned up in both tissue and blood, a result put down to high CDR3 diversity combined with limited sampling. The group comparisons were based on small numbers of patients: three non-neoplastic, three low-grade glioma and roughly eight glioblastoma patients.

Immediately after resection, surgical brain or tumor specimens were cryofrozen in liquid nitrogen, and peripheral blood cells were collected at the same time. TCR alpha and beta CDR3 regions were amplified with the iRepertoire nested amplicon-rescue multiplex PCR (arm-PCR) platform from RNA. The input for one-step reverse transcription and amplification was about 90-450 ng of tissue mRNA or PBMC total RNA. Following bead purification, Illumina adapters were added by a secondary multiplex PCR, and libraries between 200 and 400 bp were gel-purified. Internal 6-nucleotide barcodes were carried by the libraries and were used for demultiplexing. Libraries were sequenced on an Illumina MiSeq with 2x220 or 2x250 nucleotide paired-end reads. On the study's bioinformatics: Paired reads were merged using FLASH 1.2.11 and aligned with BWA-MEM to the GRCh37 human genome, and TRA and TRB reads were then extracted. An IMGT-derived reference of cassette sequences and CDR3 motifs, with pseudogenes included, was used for V and J assignment. Reads were translated in three frames, and productive CDR3s were defined by a C…FGXG motif without stop codons. Unique combinations of V-J cassette pair and CDR3 amino acid sequence were defined as clonotypes. Hamming distance filtering was applied to reads, with thresholds set by the sequence error rate of each sample in mapped regions. TCRdb passed the public sequencing reads through fastp at Q25 and MiXCR, retaining productive beta sequences. Under each unique CDR3 protein, matching rows form one entry showing the most common genes and DNA. The V and J calls here are based on TCRdb, not the publication. For this sample the table gives 300,000 to 450,000 distinct CDR3 sequences, of which less than 50% were detected only once. The ten largest make up about 11% of the sample.

Worth noting for this clonotype: The antigen it recognizes is unknown. The junction departs from the called germline gene at one end, perhaps through a read error.

The CDR3 runs 11 amino acids, cysteine and phenylalanine included. The entry retains the CDR3 DNA only, 33 bases that are in frame from base 1. The germline V gene (reference sequence) yields DFQATT for CDR1 and SNEGSKA for CDR2. The V and J genes are TRBV20-1 and TRBJ1-2, with the D gene uncertain. The sequenced sample was glioma tissue, nonneoplastic brain tissue, or PBMCs (not recorded which). The source of this sequence is a human donor with low-grade glioma or glioblastoma, undergoing nonglioma brain surgery, or in good health (not recorded which). The CDR3: CSASDSYGFTF. The nucleotides are TGCAGTGCTAGCGACTCCTATGGCTTCACCTTC.